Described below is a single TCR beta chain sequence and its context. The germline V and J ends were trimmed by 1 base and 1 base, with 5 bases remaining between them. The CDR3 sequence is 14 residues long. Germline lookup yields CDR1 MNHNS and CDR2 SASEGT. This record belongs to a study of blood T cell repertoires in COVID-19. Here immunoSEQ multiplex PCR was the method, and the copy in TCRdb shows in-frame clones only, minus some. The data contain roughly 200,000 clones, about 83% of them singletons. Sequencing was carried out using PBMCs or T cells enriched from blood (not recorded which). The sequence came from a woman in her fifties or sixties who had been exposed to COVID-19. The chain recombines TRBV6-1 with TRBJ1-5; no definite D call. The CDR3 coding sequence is TGTGCCAGCAGTGAAGTGCAGAGCAATCAGCCCCAGCATTTT. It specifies CASSEVQSNQPQHF.